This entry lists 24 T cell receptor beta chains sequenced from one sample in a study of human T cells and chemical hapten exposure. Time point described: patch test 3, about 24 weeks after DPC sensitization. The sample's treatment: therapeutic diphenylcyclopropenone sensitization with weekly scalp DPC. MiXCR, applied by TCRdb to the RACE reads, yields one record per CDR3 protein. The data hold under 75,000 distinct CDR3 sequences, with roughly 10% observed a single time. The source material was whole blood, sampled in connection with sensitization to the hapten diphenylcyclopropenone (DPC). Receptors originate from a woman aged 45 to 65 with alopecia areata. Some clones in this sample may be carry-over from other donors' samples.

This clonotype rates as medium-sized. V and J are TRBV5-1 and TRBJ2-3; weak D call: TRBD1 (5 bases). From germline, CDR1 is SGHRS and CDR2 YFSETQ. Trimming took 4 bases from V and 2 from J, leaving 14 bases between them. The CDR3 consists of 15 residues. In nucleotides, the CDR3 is TGCGCCAGCAGCCCTCAAGGGGCGGTCACAGATACGCAGTATTTT. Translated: CASSPQGAVTDTQYF.

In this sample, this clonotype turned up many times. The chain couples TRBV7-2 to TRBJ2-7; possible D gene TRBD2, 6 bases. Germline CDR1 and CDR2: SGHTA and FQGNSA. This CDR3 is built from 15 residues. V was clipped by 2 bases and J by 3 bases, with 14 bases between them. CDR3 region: CASSLQGGDHYEQYF. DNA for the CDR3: TGTGCCAGCAGCTTACAGGGCGGGGACCACTACGAGCAGTACTTC.

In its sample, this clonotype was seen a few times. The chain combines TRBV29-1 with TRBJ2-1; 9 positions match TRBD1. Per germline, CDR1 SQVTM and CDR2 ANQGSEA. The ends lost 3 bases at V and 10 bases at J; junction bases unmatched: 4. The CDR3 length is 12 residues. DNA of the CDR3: TGCAGCGTTGATACAGGGGGCATAGAGCAGTTCTTC. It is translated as CSVDTGGIEQFF.

The chain's CDR3 is CASSLVADMNTEAFF. As DNA, the CDR3 is TGCGCCAGCAGCTTGGTGGCGGACATGAACACTGAAGCTTTCTTT. The rearrangement joins TRBV5-1 to TRBJ1-1, with D tentatively TRBD1 (5 bases). The V end was cut by 0 bases, the J end by 0 bases, with 9 bases between. Germline V CDR1 and CDR2: SGHRS, YFSETQ. There are 15 residues in the CDR3. Drawing the rest from reference TRBV5-1 and TRBJ1-1, the complete variable domain is KAGVTQTPRYLIKTRGQQVTLSCSPISGHRSVSWYQQTPGQGLQFLFEYFSETQRNKGNFPGRFSGRQFSNSRSEMNVSTLELGDSALYLCASSLVADMNTEAFFGQGTRLTVV.

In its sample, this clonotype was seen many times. The chain's CDR3 is CASSSRGFWVRAGEGTDTQYF. CDR3 nucleotides: TGTGCCAGCAGCTCGCGAGGATTTTGGGTCCGAGCGGGGGAAGGCACAGATACGCAGTATTTT. The chain recombines TRBV7-2 with TRBJ2-3; 8 nucleotides agree with TRBD2. Germline lookup yields CDR1 SGHTA and CDR2 FQGNSA. CDR3 length: 21 amino acids. Germline trimming cut 4 bases from V and 1 base from J; bases unmatched to any gene: 22.

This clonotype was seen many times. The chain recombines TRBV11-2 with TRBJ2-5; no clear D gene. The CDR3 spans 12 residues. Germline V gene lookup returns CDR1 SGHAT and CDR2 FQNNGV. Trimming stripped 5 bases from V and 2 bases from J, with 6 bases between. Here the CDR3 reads CASSAEQETQYF. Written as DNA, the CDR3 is TGTGCCAGCAGCGCCGAACAAGAGACCCAGTACTTC.

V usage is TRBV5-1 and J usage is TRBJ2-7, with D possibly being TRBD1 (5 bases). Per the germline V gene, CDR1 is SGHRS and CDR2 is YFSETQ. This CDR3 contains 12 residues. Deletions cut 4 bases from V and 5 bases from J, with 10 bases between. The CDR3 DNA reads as TGCGCCAGCAGCGCCCAGGGTGACGAGCAGTACTTC. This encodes CASSAQGDEQYF.

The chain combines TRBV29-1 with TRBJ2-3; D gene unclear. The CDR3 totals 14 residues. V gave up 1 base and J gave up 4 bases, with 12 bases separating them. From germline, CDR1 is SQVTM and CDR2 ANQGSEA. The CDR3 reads CSVEGPRLADTQYF. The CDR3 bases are TGCAGCGTTGAAGGACCTCGGCTGGCAGATACGCAGTATTTT.

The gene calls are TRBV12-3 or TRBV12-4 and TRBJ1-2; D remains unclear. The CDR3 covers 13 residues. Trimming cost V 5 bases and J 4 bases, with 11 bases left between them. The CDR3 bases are TGTGCCAGCAGTGAAGGGAGGATCTATGGCTACACCTTC. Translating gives CASSEGRIYGYTF.

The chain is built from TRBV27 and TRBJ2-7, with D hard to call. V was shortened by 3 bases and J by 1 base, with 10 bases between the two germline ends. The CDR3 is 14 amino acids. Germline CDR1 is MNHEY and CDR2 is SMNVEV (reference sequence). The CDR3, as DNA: TGTGCCAGCAGTTTGTCGCCGGGTTCCTACGAGCAGTACTTC. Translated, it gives CASSLSPGSYEQYF.

This CDR3 is CASSVTGGNSPLHF. The DNA of the CDR3 is TGTGCCAGCAGCGTTACAGGGGGGAATTCACCCCTCCACTTT. This chain links TRBV9 with TRBJ1-6, with 8 bases lining up with TRBD1. Trimming took 2 bases from V and 7 from J; bases not matched to a gene: 2. The germline gives CDR1 SGDLS, CDR2 YYNGEE. The CDR3 is made up of 14 amino acids.

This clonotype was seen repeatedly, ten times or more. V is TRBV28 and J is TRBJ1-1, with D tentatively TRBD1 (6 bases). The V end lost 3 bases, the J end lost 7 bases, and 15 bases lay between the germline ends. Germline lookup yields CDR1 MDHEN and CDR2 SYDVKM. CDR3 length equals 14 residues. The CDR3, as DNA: TGTGCCAGCAGTTTTTCGGGGGGCGCGGATGAAGCTTTCTTT. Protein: CASSFSGGADEAFF.

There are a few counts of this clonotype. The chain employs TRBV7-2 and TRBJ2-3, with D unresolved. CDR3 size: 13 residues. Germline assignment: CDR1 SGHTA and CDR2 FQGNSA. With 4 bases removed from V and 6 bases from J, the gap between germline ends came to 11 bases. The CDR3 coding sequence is TGTGCCAGCAGCTCAATGGCGTGGGATACGCAGTATTTT. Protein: CASSSMAWDTQYF.

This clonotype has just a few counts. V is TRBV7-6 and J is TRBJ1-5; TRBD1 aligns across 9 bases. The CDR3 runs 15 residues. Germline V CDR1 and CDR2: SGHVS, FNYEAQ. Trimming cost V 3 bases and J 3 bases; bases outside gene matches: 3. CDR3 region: CASSLAQGANQPQHF. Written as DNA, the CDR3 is TGTGCCAGCAGCTTGGCACAGGGGGCCAATCAGCCCCAGCATTTT.

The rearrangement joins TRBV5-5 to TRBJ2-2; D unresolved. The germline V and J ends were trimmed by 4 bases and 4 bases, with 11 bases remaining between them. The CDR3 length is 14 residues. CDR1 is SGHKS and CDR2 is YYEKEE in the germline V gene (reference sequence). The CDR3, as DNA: TGTGCCAGCAGCCCCCTGCGGTTCACCGGGGAGCTGTTTTTT. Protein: CASSPLRFTGELFF.

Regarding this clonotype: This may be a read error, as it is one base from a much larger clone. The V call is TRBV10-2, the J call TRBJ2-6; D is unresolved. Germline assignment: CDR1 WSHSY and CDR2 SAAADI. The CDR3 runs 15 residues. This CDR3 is CAVTEQFAVANVLTF. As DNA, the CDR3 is TGCGCAGTAACCGAGCAATTTGCTGTGGCCAACGTCCTGACTTTC.

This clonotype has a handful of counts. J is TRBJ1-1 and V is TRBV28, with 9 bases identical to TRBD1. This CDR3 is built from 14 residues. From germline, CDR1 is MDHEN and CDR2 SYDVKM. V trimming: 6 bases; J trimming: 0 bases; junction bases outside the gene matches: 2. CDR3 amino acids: CASRRDRVNTEAFF. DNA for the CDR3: TGTGCCAGCAGGCGGGACAGGGTGAACACTGAAGCTTTCTTT.

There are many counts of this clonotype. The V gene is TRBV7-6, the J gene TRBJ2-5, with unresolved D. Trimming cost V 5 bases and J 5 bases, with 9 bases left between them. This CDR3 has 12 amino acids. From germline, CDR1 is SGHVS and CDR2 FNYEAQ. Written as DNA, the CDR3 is TGTGCCAGCAGCCCCTCAGGCGAGACCCAGTACTTC. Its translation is CASSPSGETQYF.

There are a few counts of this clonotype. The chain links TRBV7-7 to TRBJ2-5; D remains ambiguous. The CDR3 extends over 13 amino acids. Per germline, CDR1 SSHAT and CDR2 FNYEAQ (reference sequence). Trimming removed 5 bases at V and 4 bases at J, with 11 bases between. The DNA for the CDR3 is TGTGCCAGCAGCCTCGGACCCGTAGAGACCCAGTACTTC. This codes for CASSLGPVETQYF.

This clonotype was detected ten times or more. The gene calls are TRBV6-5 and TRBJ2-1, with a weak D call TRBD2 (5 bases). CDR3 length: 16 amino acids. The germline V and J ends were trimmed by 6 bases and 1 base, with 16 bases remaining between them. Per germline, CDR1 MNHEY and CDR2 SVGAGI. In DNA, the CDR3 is TGTGCCAGCAGACCATCCCTCTTAGCGTCCTACAATGAGCAGTTCTTC. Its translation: CASRPSLLASYNEQFF.

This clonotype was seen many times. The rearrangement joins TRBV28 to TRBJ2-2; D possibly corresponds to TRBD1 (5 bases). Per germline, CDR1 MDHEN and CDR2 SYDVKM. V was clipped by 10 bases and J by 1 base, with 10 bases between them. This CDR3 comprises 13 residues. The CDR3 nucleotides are TGTGCCACCCCGGACATGAACACCGGGGAGCTGTTTTTT. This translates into CATPDMNTGELFF. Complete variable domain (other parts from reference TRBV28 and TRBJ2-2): DVKVTQSSRYLVKRTGEKVFLECVQDMDHENMFWYRQDPGLGLRLIYFSYDVKMKEKGDIPEGYSVSREKKERFSLILESASTNQTSMYLCATPDMNTGELFFGEGSRLTVL.

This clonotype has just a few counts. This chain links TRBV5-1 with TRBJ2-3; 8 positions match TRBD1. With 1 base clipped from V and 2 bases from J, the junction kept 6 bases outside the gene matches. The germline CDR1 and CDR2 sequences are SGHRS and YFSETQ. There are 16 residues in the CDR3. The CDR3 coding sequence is TGCGCCAGCAGCTTGCCGACAGGGGCGACCACAGATACGCAGTATTTT. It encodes CASSLPTGATTDTQYF.

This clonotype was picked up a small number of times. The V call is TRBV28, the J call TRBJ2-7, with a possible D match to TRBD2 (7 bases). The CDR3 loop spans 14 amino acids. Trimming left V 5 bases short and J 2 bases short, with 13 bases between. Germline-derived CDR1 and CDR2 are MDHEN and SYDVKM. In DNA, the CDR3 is TGTGCCAGCAGTCCGGGGGGCTCTCCCTACGAGCAGTACTTC. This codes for CASSPGGSPYEQYF.

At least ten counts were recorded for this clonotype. The CDR3 sequence is CASRRWTSGDNEQFF. The CDR3 DNA reads as TGCGCCAGCCGGCGATGGACTAGCGGAGACAATGAGCAGTTCTTC. The chain is built from TRBV5-1 and TRBJ2-1; TRBD2 matches 10 bases. CDR1 and CDR2 (germline): SGHRS, YFSETQ. V shed 7 bases and J 5 bases; nucleotides not matched to a gene: 9. The CDR3 consists of 15 residues.